The 29 T cell receptor beta chains in this list originate from one sample, sequenced in a study of T cell responses to AZD1222 COVID-19 vaccine (dated by TCRdb to the early 2020s). The library was made by the immunoSEQ multiplex PCR assay. The table was pulled from immuneACCESS by TCRdb, which kept in-frame rearrangements only. Such tables lose some clones; where checked, under half of the loss comes from unresolved V genes, and the rest has no known cause. The sample profile shows about 130,000 clones; more than 75% of them were found once. The biggest ten clones account for approximately 1.1% of the sample. The sample's time point label, decoded: about 28 days (+/-7) after the second vaccine dose. Here the sequenced sample was peripheral blood, taken 28 days after the second AZD1222 dose. These receptors were collected from an adult who received the AZD1222 COVID-19 vaccine.

This chain joins TRBV7-9 and TRBJ2-7, with D perhaps TRBD2 (5 bases). Germline V gives CDR1 SEHNR, CDR2 FQNEAQ (reference sequence). The CDR3 runs 13 residues. The V end lost 2 bases, the J end lost 6 bases, and 11 bases lay between the germline ends. DNA for the CDR3: TGTGCCAGCAGCTTAATCAGCGAGGGCGAGCAGTACTTC. Translated: CASSLISEGEQYF.

The genes are TRBV19 and TRBJ1-5, with a possible D match to TRBD1 (6 bases). V was trimmed by 2 bases and J by 1 base, leaving 12 bases between them. CDR1 and CDR2 from the germline V gene are LNHDA and SQIVND (reference sequence). The CDR3 covers 16 residues. DNA of the CDR3: TGTGCCAGTAGTATACTGGGGGGGGCAAGCAATCAGCCCCAGCATTTT. Protein product: CASSILGGASNQPQHF.

This rearrangement joins TRBV28 to TRBJ2-7, with D perhaps TRBD1 (6 bases). The CDR3 loop spans 16 amino acids. The V gene lost 6 bases and the J gene lost 0 bases, with 18 bases spanning the gap. The germline CDR1 and CDR2 sequences are MDHEN and SYDVKM. The CDR3 sequence is CASSKITGPSSYEQYF. The CDR3 DNA is TGTGCCAGCAGCAAAATCACAGGGCCCAGCTCCTACGAGCAGTACTTC.

V and J are TRBV15 and TRBJ2-5; D gene unclear. The V gene's germline CDR1 is LNHNV and CDR2 YYDKDF (reference sequence). The V end was cut by 1 base, the J end by 5 bases, with 23 bases between. CDR3 size: 18 residues. The CDR3 here is CATSRAPVVALRWETQYF. DNA for the CDR3: TGTGCCACCAGCAGAGCACCGGTTGTGGCCCTTCGGTGGGAGACCCAGTACTTC.

This clone was recorded only once. V usage is TRBV6-5 and J usage is TRBJ2-3; 12 positions match TRBD2. The V segment lost 6 bases and the J segment 6 bases; nucleotides outside the gene matches: 7. Germline-derived CDR1 and CDR2 are MNHEY and SVGAGI. The length of the CDR3 is 15 residues. CDR3 loop: CASSGGLAGSDTQYF. In DNA form, the CDR3 reads TGTGCCAGCAGCGGTGGACTAGCGGGGTCGGATACGCAGTATTTT.

Turning to this clone: One end of the junction fails to match germline, which may point to a read error. J is TRBJ2-7 and V is TRBV19, with D possibly called TRBD1 or TRBD2 (6 bases each). Germline-derived CDR1 and CDR2 are LNHDA and SQIVND (reference sequence). The CDR3 consists of 15 residues. The CDR3 reads CASSNGRTDTYEQYF. The CDR3 bases are TGTGCCAGCAGTAATGGGAGGACAGATACCTACGAGCAGTACTTC.

The chain recombines TRBV5-4 with TRBJ2-7; maybe TRBD1 (6 bases). Trimming took 3 bases from V and 2 from J, leaving 15 bases between them. Germline values: CDR1 SGHNT, CDR2 YYREEE (reference sequence). The CDR3 is 15 amino acids. The CDR3, as DNA: TGTGCCAGCAGCTGGGGGCCGGACACTACCTACGAGCAGTACTTC. Translating it yields CASSWGPDTTYEQYF.

The chain is built from TRBV6-1 and TRBJ2-1; D is uncertain. The germline V gene has CDR1 MNHNS and CDR2 SASEGT. There are 15 residues in the CDR3. Trimming stripped 3 bases from V and 2 bases from J, with 11 bases between. CDR3 sequence reads: CASSEYGKTYNEQFF. CDR3 in DNA: TGTGCCAGCAGTGAGTACGGAAAGACCTACAATGAGCAGTTCTTC.

This clone was picked up one time. This chain joins TRBV12-3 or TRBV12-4 and TRBJ2-7; D possibly corresponds to TRBD1 (6 bases). Trimming shortened V by 5 bases and J by 5 bases, and 10 bases separated the two germline ends. The CDR3 has 12 amino acids. CDR3 nucleotides: TGTGCCAGCAGTGAGGACAGTGACGAGCAGTACTTC. Translating gives CASSEDSDEQYF.

The genes are TRBV2 and TRBJ2-7; TRBD1 is a possible D gene (5 bases). V lost 4 bases and J lost 3, with 7 bases in between. Germline assignment: CDR1 SNHLY and CDR2 FYNNEI. The CDR3 extends over 12 amino acids. The CDR3 bases are TGTGCCAGCAGTGGACAGATCTACGAGCAGTACTTC. It is translated as CASSGQIYEQYF.

The chain is built from TRBV7-2 and TRBJ1-2; the match to TRBD1 covers 7 bases. The V segment lost 4 bases and the J segment 4 bases; nucleotides outside the gene matches: 9. The CDR3 has 15 amino acids. Germline V CDR1 and CDR2: SGHTA, FQGNSA. This CDR3 is CASSSAPGQRYGYTF. CDR3 DNA: TGTGCCAGCAGCTCCGCTCCGGGACAGCGCTATGGCTACACCTTC.

V and J are TRBV6-5 and TRBJ2-7, with TRBD2 as a possible D gene (6 bases). The CDR3 has 15 residues. With 3 bases removed from V and 0 bases from J, the gap between germline ends came to 12 bases. Germline loops: CDR1 MNHEY, CDR2 SVGAGI. The CDR3 sequence: CASSYVVGGSYEQYF. CDR3 DNA: TGTGCCAGCAGTTATGTAGTCGGGGGCTCCTACGAGCAGTACTTC.

The chain joins TRBV6-1 to TRBJ2-2; no definite D call. The CDR3 contains 15 residues. V was clipped by 2 bases and J by 0 bases, with 7 bases between them. Germline V lookup: CDR1 MNHNS, CDR2 SASEGT. This CDR3 reads CASSERGANTGELFF. The CDR3 DNA sequence: TGTGCCAGCAGTGAACGTGGAGCGAACACCGGGGAGCTGTTTTTT.

V and J are TRBV7-9 and TRBJ1-4; D not resolved. Germline CDR1 and CDR2: SEHNR and FQNEAQ (reference sequence). This CDR3 region has 16 residues. V was shortened by 3 bases and J by 15 bases, with 26 bases between the two germline ends. The chain's CDR3 is CASSFLHSRAVNPVFF. Written as DNA, the CDR3 is TGTGCCAGCAGCTTTCTCCATTCCCGGGCCGTCAACCCGGTGTTTTTT.

The chain employs TRBV7-2 and TRBJ2-1; unclear D gene. The V end lost 5 bases, the J end lost 9 bases, and 14 bases lay between the germline ends. CDR1 SGHTA and CDR2 FQGNSA come from the germline V gene. The CDR3 spans 13 residues. The CDR3 DNA sequence: TGTGCCAGCAGCAAGCGCCGTTCTGGTGAGCAGTTCTTC. Residues: CASSKRRSGEQFF. Complete variable domain (other parts from reference TRBV7-2 and TRBJ2-1): GAGVSQSPSNKVTEKGKDVELRCDPISGHTALYWYRQSLGQGLEFLIYFQGNSAPDKSGLPSDRFSAERTGGSVSTLTIQRTQQEDSAVYLCASSKRRSGEQFFGPGTRLTVL.

This chain uses TRBV10-3 with TRBJ2-7; a weak D match, TRBD2 (7 bases). The CDR3 totals 15 residues. V was pared by 5 bases and J by 5 bases, with 19 bases between. Per the germline V gene, CDR1 is ENHRY and CDR2 is SYGVKD. For the CDR3, the DNA is TGTGCCATCAGTCCGGGGGGCGACCCACACCACGAGCAGTACTTC. Translation gives CAISPGGDPHHEQYF.

CDR3 sequence: CASSPRESANGYTF. The CDR3 nucleotides are TGTGCCAGCTCACCCCGTGAATCGGCGAATGGCTACACCTTC. This chain connects TRBV18 to TRBJ1-2; D call uncertain. Germline V lookup: CDR1 KGHSH, CDR2 LQKENI. Deletions cut 3 bases from V and 6 bases from J, with 14 bases between. This CDR3 has 14 amino acids.

The V gene is TRBV15, the J gene TRBJ2-7; no clear D gene. CDR1 is LNHNV and CDR2 is YYDKDF in the germline V gene (reference sequence). The CDR3 contains 13 residues. With 8 bases removed from V and 4 bases from J, the gap between germline ends came to 15 bases. The CDR3 spells CATLGTPPYEQYF. CDR3 bases: TGTGCCACCCTGGGAACTCCGCCGTACGAGCAGTACTTC.

The rearrangement uses TRBV6-5 and TRBJ1-2; TRBD1 matches 8 bases. V shed 5 bases, J shed 7 bases, and the junction held 12 bases outside the gene matches. CDR1 and CDR2 from the germline V gene are MNHEY and SVGAGI. The CDR3 has 15 residues. CDR3 sequence reads: CASSLERQGASGYTF. The CDR3 nucleotides are TGTGCCAGCAGTCTGGAAAGGCAGGGGGCGAGTGGCTACACCTTC.

The CDR3 reads CSAHPTLEQFF. The CDR3 nucleotides are TGCAGTGCTCACCCGACCCTTGAGCAGTTCTTC. The chain has TRBV20-1 and TRBJ2-1; D ambiguous. Germline V lookup: CDR1 DFQATT, CDR2 SNEGSKA (reference sequence). With 5 bases removed from V and 9 bases from J, the gap between germline ends came to 11 bases. CDR3 length: 11 amino acids.

Comments on this clone: This specimen includes other DNA sequences encoding the same CDR3. The rearrangement joins TRBV7-9 to TRBJ1-2; the D gene is possibly TRBD1 (5 bases). Trimming cost V 5 bases and J 4 bases, with 11 bases left between them. The CDR3 runs 13 residues. The germline CDR1 and CDR2 sequences are SEHNR and FQNEAQ (reference sequence). The CDR3 DNA reads TGTGCCAGCAGCCCCCCAGGGAGCTATGGCTACACCTTC. This encodes CASSPPGSYGYTF.

The chain combines TRBV5-1 with TRBJ1-1, with TRBD1 matching over 12 bases. V lost 4 bases and J lost 2; bases outside the gene matches: 6. Germline-derived CDR1 and CDR2 are SGHRS and YFSETQ. The CDR3 has 16 residues. The CDR3 loop is CASSRDRGPSNTEAFF. The CDR3 region has the DNA TGCGCCAGCAGCAGGGACAGGGGGCCGTCAAACACTGAAGCTTTCTTT.

The chain links TRBV5-5 to TRBJ2-2; 8 bases align to TRBD1. The CDR3 covers 15 residues. Unmatched junction bases numbered 4, after V lost 1 base and J lost 5 bases. From germline, CDR1 is SGHKS and CDR2 YYEKEE (reference sequence). In nucleotides, the CDR3 is TGTGCCAGCAGCTTGTTTGGACAGGGAACCGGGGAGCTGTTTTTT. It is translated as CASSLFGQGTGELFF.

The genes are TRBV7-9 and TRBJ2-7, with TRBD1 identical over 9 bases. Trimming cost V 5 bases and J 5 bases; bases outside gene matches: 10. Germline lookup yields CDR1 SEHNR and CDR2 FQNEAQ (reference sequence). The CDR3 covers 15 residues. The DNA for the CDR3 is TGTGCCAGCAGCCCCCCCGGGACAGGGATCCACGAGCAGTACTTC. Protein product: CASSPPGTGIHEQYF.

The chain couples TRBV5-5 to TRBJ2-1, with D tentatively TRBD2 (5 bases). CDR1 is SGHKS, CDR2 YYEKEE, per germline (reference sequence). This CDR3 is built from 14 residues. The V end was cut by 4 bases, the J end by 3 bases, with 11 bases between. The CDR3 spells CASSPGGSYNEQFF. For the CDR3, the DNA is TGTGCCAGCAGCCCCGGAGGTAGCTACAATGAGCAGTTCTTC.

This clone is a singleton in its sample. The V and J genes are TRBV28 and TRBJ1-1; 9 bases agree with TRBD1. The CDR3 is made up of 16 amino acids. Germline CDR1 reads MDHEN; CDR2 reads SYDVKM. Unmatched junction bases numbered 4, after V lost 2 bases and J lost 0 bases. CDR3 sequence (DNA): TGTGCCAGCAGTTTAACTACAGGGGGCGTGAACACTGAAGCTTTCTTT. Translating gives CASSLTTGGVNTEAFF.

J is TRBJ2-3 and V is TRBV10-3; 10 bases are a match to TRBD1. This CDR3 contains 15 residues. CDR1 and CDR2 (germline): ENHRY, SYGVKD. J was trimmed by 5 bases and V by 0 bases; bases with no gene match: 2. The CDR3 DNA follows: TGTGCCATCAGTGAGTCGGGACAGGGGAAAGATACGCAGTATTTT. It encodes CAISESGQGKDTQYF.

The rearrangement uses TRBV6-1 and TRBJ2-7, with D possibly TRBD1 on 6 matching bases. The CDR3 is 19 residues long. Trimming took 1 base from V and 5 from J, leaving 27 bases between them. Germline V CDR1 and CDR2: MNHNS, SASEGT. The DNA for the CDR3 is TGTGCCAGCAGTGAAGGTCCGGACCCGTGGGGACAAGGAGGCCACGAGCAGTACTTC. It yields the protein CASSEGPDPWGQGGHEQYF.

This clone was picked up a small number of times. The rearrangement joins TRBV7-2 to TRBJ2-7, with 7 bases matching TRBD1. The length of the CDR3 is 13 residues. Unmatched junction bases numbered 3, after V lost 2 bases and J lost 5 bases. CDR1 and CDR2 from the germline V gene are SGHTA and FQGNSA. The CDR3 region has the DNA TGTGCCAGCAGCTTACGAGGGGGCCACGAGCAGTACTTC. Amino acid sequence: CASSLRGGHEQYF.